Each of the 20 T cell receptor beta chains below was sequenced from the same sample in a study of PD-1 blockade in classical Hodgkin lymphoma. The repertoire was sequenced with immunoSEQ multiplex PCR; TCRdb's copy has only in-frame clones and lacks some. The data show 13,000 to 15,000 clones, 80% to 90% seen once. Every patient experienced relapse after autologous stem cell transplantation, and brentuximab vedotin exposure varied. Sequenced here: peripheral blood mononuclear cells (PBMCs), sampled at baseline. Every receptor here comes from a human donor with classical Hodgkin lymphoma.

DNA for the CDR3: TGTGCCAGCAGCCAAGGGACAGGGGGAAGTGAAGCTTTCTTT. Translating it yields CASSQGTGGSEAFF. The V gene is TRBV14, the J gene TRBJ1-1; 10 nucleotides line up with TRBD1. The germline gives CDR1 SGHDN, CDR2 FVKESK. Losses at the gene ends were 1 base for V and 7 bases for J; bases not matched to a gene: 3. The CDR3 contains 14 residues.

The rearrangement links TRBV7-2 to TRBJ1-6, with D hard to call. The CDR3 covers 15 residues. The germline gives CDR1 SGHTA, CDR2 FQGNSA. V was shortened by 4 bases and J by 5 bases, with 12 bases between the two germline ends. CDR3 DNA sequence: TGTGCCAGCAGCTCCCCAGGAGACAATAATTCACCCCTCCACTTT. It codes for CASSSPGDNNSPLHF.

The V and J genes are TRBV19 and TRBJ1-5, with D perhaps matching TRBD1 (6 bases). Between the trimmed V and J ends, which lost 3 bases and 6 bases, there was a span of 12 bases. The CDR3 totals 14 residues. The germline gives CDR1 LNHDA, CDR2 SQIVND (reference sequence). The CDR3 loop reads CASSIGRGRQPQHF. CDR3 nucleotides: TGTGCCAGTAGTATTGGCCGGGGGCGTCAGCCCCAGCATTTT.

The chain links TRBV5-6 to TRBJ2-1; 9 nucleotides match TRBD2. The length of the CDR3 is 16 residues. The junction had 9 bases not matched to a gene; V was cut back by 4 bases and J by 4 bases. Germline V gene data show CDR1 as SGHDT and CDR2 as YYEEEE. The CDR3 loop reads CASSAVAGASYNEQFF. Written as DNA, the CDR3 is TGTGCCAGCAGCGCGGTAGCGGGGGCCTCTTACAATGAGCAGTTCTTC.

The V gene is TRBV19, the J gene TRBJ2-2, with TRBD2 as a possible D gene (5 bases). Deletions cut 5 bases from V and 1 base from J, with 14 bases between. Germline CDR1 LNHDA, CDR2 SQIVND (reference sequence). CDR3 size: 16 residues. CDR3 residues: CASSPVGVGNTGELFF. CDR3 nucleotide sequence: TGTGCCAGTAGTCCCGTCGGGGTTGGGAACACCGGGGAGCTGTTTTTT.

The chain employs TRBV4-1 and TRBJ2-4, with 8 bases lining up with TRBD1. Germline CDR1 reads MGHRA; CDR2 reads YSYEKL. The length of the CDR3 is 15 residues. V dropped 4 bases and J dropped 5; count of bases not matched to a gene: 7. The CDR3, as DNA: TGCGCCAGCAGCCCTAGACAGGGGATCCAAAACATTCAGTACTTC. It is translated as CASSPRQGIQNIQYF.

This clone was observed a single time. J is TRBJ2-7 and V is TRBV5-5; 14 nucleotides match TRBD2. Unmatched junction bases numbered 2, after V lost 2 bases and J lost 1 base. Germline loops: CDR1 SGHKS, CDR2 YYEKEE (reference sequence). The CDR3 sequence is 16 residues long. CDR3: CASSLGTSGGSYEQYF. The DNA for the CDR3 is TGTGCCAGCAGCTTAGGGACTAGCGGGGGTTCCTACGAGCAGTACTTC.

Points on this clone: Relative to the germline gene, one junction end is altered; a read error may explain this. The rearrangement uses TRBV4-3 and TRBJ2-1, with D maybe TRBD1 (6 bases). CDR3 size: 13 residues. Germline assignment: CDR1 LGHNA and CDR2 YSLEER. The CDR3, as DNA: TGCGCCAGCAGCAAAGACAGGAACTATGAGCAGTTCTTC. It specifies CASSKDRNYEQFF.

By share, this clone counts as medium-sized (0.01 to 0.1%). V is TRBV6-6 and J is TRBJ1-2; unclear D gene. V was clipped by 6 bases and J by 4 bases, with 12 bases between them. CDR1 and CDR2 from the germline V gene are MNHNY and SVGAGI (reference sequence). The length of the CDR3 is 13 residues. The CDR3 here is CASSDGNAYGYTF. The CDR3 DNA reads TGTGCCAGCAGCGATGGGAACGCCTATGGCTACACCTTC.

The chain uses TRBV2 and TRBJ2-2; D uncertain. The ends were cut back, 5 bases at V and 0 bases at J, with 10 bases in the middle. Germline loops: CDR1 SNHLY, CDR2 FYNNEI. This CDR3 has 15 residues. CDR3 region: CASSLDGANTGELFF. CDR3 nucleotides: TGTGCCAGCAGTTTGGACGGCGCGAACACCGGGGAGCTGTTTTTT. Filled out from reference TRBV2 and TRBJ2-2, the complete variable domain reads EPEVTQTPSHQVTQMGQEVILRCVPISNHLYFYWYRQILGQKVEFLVSFYNNEISEKSEIFDDQFSVERPDGSNFTLKIRSTKLEDSAMYFCASSLDGANTGELFFGEGSRLTVL.

The genes are TRBV10-2 and TRBJ1-1; no definite D call. Trimming shortened V by 3 bases and J by 0 bases, and 2 bases separated the two germline ends. Germline CDR1 WSHSY, CDR2 SAAADI. There are 12 residues in the CDR3. CDR3 nucleotide sequence: TGCGCCAGCAGTGATTTGAACACTGAAGCTTTCTTT. Translation: CASSDLNTEAFF.

This clone was detected only a few times. This chain uses TRBV27 with TRBJ2-2, with TRBD1 matching over 9 bases. J was trimmed by 0 bases and V by 10 bases; bases with no gene match: 3. The CDR3 runs to 14 residues. CDR1 MNHEY and CDR2 SMNVEV come from the germline V gene (reference sequence). This CDR3 is CATGTGTNTGELFF. For the CDR3, the DNA is TGTGCCACGGGGACAGGGACGAACACCGGGGAGCTGTTTTTT.

The J gene is TRBJ2-7, the V gene TRBV6-5; D remains ambiguous. CDR3 length: 13 residues. Germline V CDR1 and CDR2: MNHEY, SVGAGI. The germline V and J ends were trimmed by 10 bases and 1 base, with 14 bases remaining between them. The CDR3 nucleotides read TGTGCCACCTCGGACCCTTTTTCCTACGAGCAGTACTTC. Translation gives CATSDPFSYEQYF.

The chain carries TRBV2 and TRBJ2-1; D not certain. This CDR3 is 14 amino acids long. V shed 6 bases and J shed 4 bases, with 13 bases lying between them. The germline V gene encodes CDR1 SNHLY and CDR2 FYNNEI. CDR3 sequence (DNA): TGTGCCAGCAGCCTGTTGGACGGGTACAATGAGCAGTTCTTC. It yields the protein CASSLLDGYNEQFF.

J is TRBJ2-5 and V is TRBV6-6, with TRBD2 matching 8 bases. Germline V gene sequence: CDR1 MNHNY, CDR2 SVGAGI (reference sequence). The CDR3 has 14 amino acids. With V trimmed by 5 bases and J by 1 base, 3 bases remained unmatched. DNA of the CDR3: TGTGCCAGCAGTCAGACTAGCGCCCAAGAGACCCAGTACTTC. Translated, it gives CASSQTSAQETQYF.

The chain links TRBV6-9 to TRBJ1-5; 7 bases line up with TRBD1. V shed 3 bases and J 3 bases; nucleotides not matched to a gene: 20. This CDR3 has 20 amino acids. Germline V gene sequence: CDR1 MNHGY, CDR2 SVAAGI. For the CDR3, the DNA is TGTGCCAGCAGTTACCGCAGGGACAGCTCCCTTCCCTCCCTCAATCAGCCCCAGCATTTT. It codes for CASSYRRDSSLPSLNQPQHF.

The chain recombines TRBV27 with TRBJ1-1; TRBD1 is a possible D gene (6 bases). Trimming pared 3 bases from V and 8 bases from J, leaving 10 bases between. Germline CDR1 MNHEY, CDR2 SMNVEV (reference sequence). There are 12 residues in the CDR3. This chain's CDR3 is CASSLGGREAFF. In nucleotides, the CDR3 is TGTGCCAGCAGTTTGGGGGGGCGGGAAGCTTTCTTT.

The rearrangement joins TRBV10-3 to TRBJ1-1; D remains unclear. In germline, CDR1 is ENHRY, CDR2 SYGVKD. This CDR3 has 13 residues. V was trimmed by 2 bases and J by 6 bases, leaving 10 bases between them. CDR3 loop: CAISESGRSEAFF. CDR3 nucleotides: TGTGCCATCAGTGAGAGCGGCCGCTCTGAAGCTTTCTTT.

The CDR3 region is CASKPGQGGKSTEAFF. In DNA form, the CDR3 reads TGTGCCAGTAAGCCGGGACAGGGAGGCAAATCAACTGAAGCTTTCTTT. The V and J genes are TRBV19 and TRBJ1-1, with TRBD1 identical over 9 bases. CDR1 and CDR2 from the germline V gene are LNHDA and SQIVND (reference sequence). The V and J ends lost 7 bases and 5 bases, in that order; junction bases with no gene match: 14. CDR3 length equals 16 residues.

The table lists this clone with a count of one. The J gene is TRBJ1-3, the V gene TRBV6-1, with a tentative D call TRBD1 (5 bases). Germline CDR1 reads MNHNS; CDR2 reads SASEGT. The CDR3 is 15 residues long. Trimming cost V 3 bases and J 0 bases, with 9 bases left between them. The CDR3 loop is CASSEQGSSGNTIYF. DNA of the CDR3: TGTGCCAGCAGTGAGCAGGGAAGCTCTGGAAACACCATATATTTT.